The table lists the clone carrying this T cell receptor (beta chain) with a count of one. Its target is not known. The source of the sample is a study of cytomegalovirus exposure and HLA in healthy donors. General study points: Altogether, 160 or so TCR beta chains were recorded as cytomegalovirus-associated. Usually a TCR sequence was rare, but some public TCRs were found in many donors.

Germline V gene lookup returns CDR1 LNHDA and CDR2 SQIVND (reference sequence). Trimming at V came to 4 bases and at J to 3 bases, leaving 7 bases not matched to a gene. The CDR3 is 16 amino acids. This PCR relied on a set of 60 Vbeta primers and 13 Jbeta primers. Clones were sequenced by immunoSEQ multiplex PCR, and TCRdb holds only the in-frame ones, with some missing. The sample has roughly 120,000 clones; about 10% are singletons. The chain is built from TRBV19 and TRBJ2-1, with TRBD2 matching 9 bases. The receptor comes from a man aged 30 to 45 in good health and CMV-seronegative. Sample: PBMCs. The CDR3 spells CASSTVAGEVYNEQFF. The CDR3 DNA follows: TGTGCCAGTAGTACGGTAGCGGGAGAGGTCTACAATGAGCAGTTCTTC.